Each of the 26 T cell receptor beta chains below was sequenced from the same sample in a study of blood T cell repertoires in COVID-19 (dated by TCRdb to 2018 to 2021). Library preparation employed the immunoSEQ multiplex PCR assay. The source is immuneACCESS, and TCRdb retained only in-frame sequences with V and J called. Part of the clones is not carried over; for the studies checked, unresolved V genes explain less than half of this, and the remainder is unexplained. A total of 300,000 to 350,000 clones appear in this sample, roughly 90% of them only once. 3.5% to 4.5% of the sample is taken by the ten largest. Sequences were obtained from PBMCs or T cells enriched from blood (not recorded which). These receptors all stem from a young woman with acute COVID-19.

The rearrangement uses TRBV28 and TRBJ1-2; D is undetermined. CDR3 length: 12 amino acids. Germline CDR1 MDHEN, CDR2 SYDVKM. The V end was cut by 5 bases, the J end by 8 bases, with 12 bases between. CDR3 sequence: CASSPQFGGYTF. In DNA form, the CDR3 reads TGTGCCAGCAGTCCACAATTCGGGGGCTACACCTTC.

The chain couples TRBV9 to TRBJ2-1, with 7 positions matching TRBD2. This CDR3 spans 17 amino acids. V was clipped by 3 bases and J by 3 bases; unmatched bases: 12. Looked up from germline, CDR1 is SGDLS and CDR2 is YYNGEE. The DNA for the CDR3 is TGTGCCAGCAGCGACCAGGGAGGGCTAGCGAGCTACAATGAGCAGTTCTTC. Amino acids: CASSDQGGLASYNEQFF. Based on the CDR3 plus reference TRBV9 and TRBJ2-1, the full variable domain is DSGVTQTPKHLITATGQRVTLRCSPRSGDLSVYWYQQSLDQGLQFLIQYYNGEERAKGNILERFSAQQFPDLHSELNLSSLELGDSALYFCASSDQGGLASYNEQFFGPGTRLTVL.

About this clone: Other DNA sequences in the sample encode the same CDR3. DNA for the CDR3: TGTGCCAGCAGCCCTTACTCCACAGATACGCAGTATTTT. The encoded protein is CASSPYSTDTQYF. V usage is TRBV5-5 and J usage is TRBJ2-3; D is unresolved. From germline, CDR1 is SGHKS and CDR2 YYEKEE (reference sequence). This CDR3 has 13 residues. Between the trimmed V and J ends, which lost 4 bases and 2 bases, there was a span of 8 bases.

Remarks on this clone: Its ends do not fully match the called genes, so a read error is possible. V gene TRBV5-1 combines with J gene TRBJ2-1; 9 bases align to TRBD2. The CDR3 sequence is 17 residues long. From germline, CDR1 is SGHRS and CDR2 YFSETQ. The CDR3 sequence is CASSLAPLAGSYNEQFF. The CDR3 coding sequence is TGCGCCAGCAGTTTGGCTCCACTAGCGGGCTCCTACAATGAGCAGTTCTTC.

V is TRBV27 and J is TRBJ1-2; the match to TRBD1 covers 7 bases. Germline values: CDR1 MNHEY, CDR2 SMNVEV (reference sequence). The CDR3 loop spans 15 amino acids. J gave up 3 bases and V 5 bases, and 9 bases lay outside the gene matches. CDR3 sequence: CASSASGTAHYGYTF. The CDR3 coding sequence is TGTGCCAGCAGTGCCTCCGGGACAGCACACTATGGCTACACCTTC.

There are a few counts of this clone. This chain links TRBV6-2 or TRBV6-3 with TRBJ1-1, with a weak D call TRBD1 (6 bases). The ends were cut back, 0 bases at V and 2 bases at J, with 16 bases in the middle. Germline V CDR1 and CDR2: MNHEY, SVGEGT. There are 17 residues in the CDR3. The CDR3 DNA reads as TGTGCCAGCAGTTACTCGAACCGGGGACACCTTAACACTGAAGCTTTCTTT. Protein product: CASSYSNRGHLNTEAFF.

This rearrangement joins TRBV12-3 or TRBV12-4 to TRBJ1-2; unclear D gene. V dropped 2 bases and J dropped 7 bases, with 11 bases sitting between them. The CDR3 sequence is 13 residues long. The CDR3 nucleotides are TGTGCCAGCAGTTTACGGCAGGATGCTGGCTACACCTTC. Amino acid sequence: CASSLRQDAGYTF.

The CDR3 coding sequence is TGTGCCAGCTCACCATTCGAAACTGAGCCAGGGCTGGCCCCAGGGGGCTACACCTTC. Translation gives CASSPFETEPGLAPGGYTF. The chain is built from TRBV18 and TRBJ1-2; perhaps TRBD1 as D (5 bases). The V gene lost 2 bases and the J gene lost 8 bases, with 30 bases spanning the gap. CDR1 KGHSH and CDR2 LQKENI come from the germline V gene. The CDR3 consists of 19 residues.

The chain uses TRBV5-6 and TRBJ1-2; weak D call: TRBD1 (5 bases). Germline V gene sequence: CDR1 SGHDT, CDR2 YYEEEE. V lost 4 bases, J lost 3 bases, and 16 bases lay in between. The CDR3 consists of 15 residues. The CDR3 loop is CASSPGTNPYYGYTF. CDR3 DNA: TGTGCCAGCAGCCCTGGGACTAATCCTTACTATGGCTACACCTTC.

The genes are TRBV2 and TRBJ2-2; TRBD2 agrees at 10 bases. The germline V gene encodes CDR1 SNHLY and CDR2 FYNNEI. V lost 7 bases to trimming and J lost 5 bases; unmatched junction nucleotides: 10. The CDR3 loop spans 16 amino acids. CDR3 sequence (DNA): TGTGCCAGCATGCCCAGCGGGAGGGCCCGTACCGGGGAGCTGTTTTTT. Its translation is CASMPSGRARTGELFF.

This rearrangement joins TRBV9 to TRBJ2-7, with 10 bases lining up with TRBD1. Per germline, CDR1 SGDLS and CDR2 YYNGEE. This CDR3 has 15 residues. J gave up 3 bases and V 6 bases, and 9 bases lay outside the gene matches. The CDR3 DNA sequence: TGTGCCAGCACACTTGGGACAGGGGAAGGCTACGAGCAGTACTTC. This translates into CASTLGTGEGYEQYF. The full variable domain, its missing parts supplied by reference TRBV9 and TRBJ2-7, is DSGVTQTPKHLITATGQRVTLRCSPRSGDLSVYWYQQSLDQGLQFLIQYYNGEERAKGNILERFSAQQFPDLHSELNLSSLELGDSALYFCASTLGTGEGYEQYFGPGTRLTVT.

The CDR3 is CAWTFGGGSGETQYF. CDR3 DNA: TGTGCCTGGACCTTCGGGGGTGGGAGCGGCGAGACCCAGTACTTC. The chain employs TRBV30 and TRBJ2-5, with a tentative D call TRBD2 (6 bases). CDR3 length: 15 amino acids. Germline CDR1 is GTSNPN and CDR2 is SVGIG (reference sequence). Trimming took 4 bases from V and 5 from J, leaving 20 bases between them.

V and J are TRBV20-1 and TRBJ2-4, with TRBD1 identical over 10 bases. The V gene's germline CDR1 is DFQATT and CDR2 SNEGSKA (reference sequence). The CDR3 is 17 amino acids. V lost 3 bases, J lost 2 bases, and 10 bases stayed unmatched. CDR3 in amino acids: CSASPDRGRGTKNIQYF. The CDR3, as DNA: TGCAGTGCTAGTCCCGACAGGGGGCGAGGGACCAAAAACATTCAGTACTTC.

The sample holds a few counts of this clone. The J gene is TRBJ1-1, the V gene TRBV5-1; the D gene is possibly TRBD1 (6 bases). The CDR3 spans 16 residues. Germline V gene lookup returns CDR1 SGHRS and CDR2 YFSETQ. Trimming removed 0 bases at V and 0 bases at J, with 12 bases between. The CDR3 DNA reads as TGCGCCAGCAGCTTGGCGCAGGGGTGGATGAACACTGAAGCTTTCTTT. Translation: CASSLAQGWMNTEAFF.

The count of this clone is one. The V and J genes are TRBV3-1 (or the pseudogene TRBV3-2) and TRBJ2-5, with 7 bases fitting TRBD2. V lost 4 bases, J lost 0 bases, and 8 bases stayed unmatched. The CDR3 sequence is 16 residues long. Per the germline V gene, CDR1 is LGHDT and CDR2 is YNNKEL (reference sequence). The CDR3 sequence: CASSLGTTQYQETQYF. As DNA, the CDR3 is TGTGCCAGCAGCCTCGGGACTACCCAGTACCAAGAGACCCAGTACTTC.

V usage is TRBV6-4 and J usage is TRBJ1-2, with 9 bases aligning to TRBD1. After removal of 5 bases from V and 1 base from J, the junction contained 2 bases not matched to a gene. CDR3 length equals 14 residues. Germline loops: CDR1 MRHNA, CDR2 SNTAGT. The chain's CDR3 is CASSPGQGNYGYTF. CDR3 in DNA: TGTGCCAGCAGTCCGGGACAGGGTAACTATGGCTACACCTTC.

J is TRBJ1-4 and V is TRBV27; D ambiguous. This CDR3 has 11 residues. V was shortened by 7 bases and J by 11 bases, with 11 bases between the two germline ends. Germline assignment: CDR1 MNHEY and CDR2 SMNVEV (reference sequence). In DNA, the CDR3 is TGTGCCAGCATCGGAGGCCGGAAACTGTTTTTT. This encodes CASIGGRKLFF.

The chain joins TRBV4-2 to TRBJ2-3; 11 positions agree with TRBD2. The CDR3 runs to 16 residues. Germline CDR1 reads LGHNA; CDR2 reads YNFKEQ. The V gene end was trimmed by 1 base and the J gene end by 3 bases; junction bases not matched to a gene: 3. In DNA form, the CDR3 reads TGTGCCAGCAGCCAAGGTAGCGGGAGGGTTACAGATACGCAGTATTTT. This codes for CASSQGSGRVTDTQYF.

This clone has a single count. V usage is TRBV6-5 and J usage is TRBJ2-1, with no clear D. This CDR3 spans 16 amino acids. V was trimmed by 2 bases and J by 0 bases, leaving 11 bases between them. Looked up from germline, CDR1 is MNHEY and CDR2 is SVGAGI. This chain's CDR3 is CASSYNAMSSYNEQFF. DNA of the CDR3: TGTGCCAGCAGTTACAACGCCATGAGCTCCTACAATGAGCAGTTCTTC.

The CDR3 DNA follows: TGTGCCAGCAGCTTAACGGGAGGGAGCTCCTACGAGCAGTACTTC. This codes for CASSLTGGSSYEQYF. The genes are TRBV7-9 and TRBJ2-7; TRBD2 agrees at 8 bases. CDR3 length: 15 amino acids. Germline CDR1 and CDR2: SEHNR and FQNEAQ (reference sequence). V was pared by 2 bases and J by 0 bases, with 3 bases of the junction left unmatched.

V is TRBV6-5 and J is TRBJ1-4; perhaps TRBD1 as D (5 bases). V shed 0 bases and J shed 6 bases, with 8 bases lying between them. Germline CDR1 and CDR2: MNHEY and SVGAGI. The CDR3 covers 14 residues. The CDR3 DNA sequence: TGTGCCAGCAGTTACTCCACAGGTTATGAAAAACTGTTTTTT. Its translation: CASSYSTGYEKLFF.

The chain links TRBV7-6 to TRBJ1-5; the D is unclear. V was shortened by 3 bases and J by 7 bases, with 19 bases between the two germline ends. This CDR3 has 16 amino acids. Germline V gene sequence: CDR1 SGHVS, CDR2 FNYEAQ. CDR3 coding DNA: TGTGCCAGCAGCTTTGGACCTGGAGGTCTAAGGCAGCCCCAGCATTTT. Residues: CASSFGPGGLRQPQHF.

The chain links TRBV3-1 (or the pseudogene TRBV3-2) to TRBJ2-3, with 13 positions matching TRBD2. Trimming cost V 3 bases and J 3 bases; bases outside gene matches: 9. This CDR3 region has 18 residues. Germline assignment: CDR1 LGHDT and CDR2 YNNKEL (reference sequence). The CDR3 coding sequence is TGTGCCAGCAGCCACGCCGGGACTAGCGGGATCGGAACAGATACGCAGTATTTT. Translating gives CASSHAGTSGIGTDTQYF.

The chain joins TRBV2 to TRBJ1-5; D might be TRBD1 (6 bases). CDR1 and CDR2 from the germline V gene are SNHLY and FYNNEI. There are 14 residues in the CDR3. The V gene lost 6 bases and the J gene lost 5 bases, with 14 bases spanning the gap. CDR3 region: CASRRTADYQPQHF. The DNA for the CDR3 is TGTGCCAGCAGGCGGACAGCCGACTATCAGCCCCAGCATTTT. Complete variable domain (other parts from reference TRBV2 and TRBJ1-5): EPEVTQTPSHQVTQMGQEVILRCVPISNHLYFYWYRQILGQKVEFLVSFYNNEISEKSEIFDDQFSVERPDGSNFTLKIRSTKLEDSAMYFCASRRTADYQPQHFGDGTRLSIL.

The V gene is TRBV5-4, the J gene TRBJ2-7; 9 nucleotides line up with TRBD2. The CDR3 is 17 amino acids. In germline, CDR1 is SGHNT, CDR2 YYREEE (reference sequence). Trimming took 0 bases from V and 5 from J; bases not matched to a gene: 12. The CDR3 protein is CASSLDDVAGELNEQYF. The DNA of the CDR3 is TGTGCCAGCAGCTTGGATGACGTAGCGGGAGAATTAAACGAGCAGTACTTC.

This clone was detected only once. V is TRBV12-3 or TRBV12-4 and J is TRBJ1-1, with D unclear. The CDR3 sequence is 13 residues long. V gave up 5 bases and J gave up 5 bases, with 12 bases separating them. CDR3 in amino acids: CASSPERRTEAFF. The CDR3 bases are TGTGCCAGCAGTCCAGAAAGAAGAACTGAAGCTTTCTTT.